The clone carrying this T cell receptor (beta chain) was counted a single time. Its target is unknown. These data are taken from a study of T cell repertoires in cytomegalovirus infection. As for the study in general: Recently described HLA-C-restricted plus well-studied HLA-B-restricted CMV epitopes were used. TCR beta signatures that were public indicated CMV infection and matching HLA type.

Study-wide findings and caveats: Public TCR beta family frequency separated CMV-and-HLA carriers, including in an independent cohort. Dominating the ex vivo response were HLA-C-restricted CMV-specific TCR beta clonotypes.

The CDR3 covers 14 residues. Germline V lookup: CDR1 SGHVS, CDR2 FQNEAQ. Trimming took off 4 bases at V and 10 bases at J, with 14 bases between the two ends. TCRdb analysed the reads with MiXCR anew, one entry per CDR3 protein. The sample has 450,000 to 550,000 distinct CDR3 sequences, about 44% seen once. The clonotype comes from a human donor in good health (CMV status not recorded). Some clones in this sample may be carry-over from other donors' samples. The specimen was cultured PBMCs, collected from culture after CMV antigen stimulation. This sequence joins TRBV7-8 and TRBJ1-6, with a possible D match to TRBD1 (6 bases). Written as DNA, the CDR3 is TGTGCCAGCAGCTCCGCTCAGGGGTTCTCACCCCTCCACTTT. Translated, it gives CASSSAQGFSPLHF.